Given below is one T cell receptor beta chain in context. This sample is part of a study of blood T cell repertoires in COVID-19. Study at large: Material from acute and convalescent COVID-19 was sourced from the United States, Italy and Spain. PBMCs, B-cell-depleted T cells, or T cells were the source of the cDNA or gDNA that made up the material.

The CDR3 loop spans 15 amino acids. Trimming removed 4 bases from V and 0 bases from J, with 11 bases in between. Germline V gives CDR1 SGHRS, CDR2 YFSETQ. Per the study methods: Counts of nucleated cells, estimated from reference gene primer amplification, were obtained. Only in-frame clones appear in the TCRdb table, and some are missing; sequencing was by immunoSEQ multiplex PCR. That table furnishes V, J and clone size, whereas the DNA furnished D and trimming. The data show about 59,000 clones, with roughly 90% seen just once and 4% to 6% held by the top ten. Sequenced: peripheral blood. This chain joins TRBV5-1 and TRBJ1-5; unclear D gene. This TCR came from a man at least 80 years old in a cohort sampled during active COVID-19. The CDR3 DNA is TGCGCCAGCAGCGTTTCCGGGAATAGCAATCAGCCCCAGCATTTT. This sequence encodes CASSVSGNSNQPQHF.